This TCR beta chain was captured by sequencing in a study of blood T cells in healthy people across ages. Only a few counts were recorded for this clonotype. Primed by a sample-barcoded 5' primer and a J-beta primer mix, a second PCR proceeded for 7 to 11 cycles. In TCRdb, the 5' RACE reads were re-called with MiXCR into one record per CDR3 protein. The table has 800,000 to 900,000 distinct CDR3 sequences, 60% to 80% seen once. V was cut by 4 bases and J by 0 bases, with 8 bases left in between. The CDR3 sequence is 14 residues long. From germline, CDR1 is SEHNR and CDR2 FQNEAQ (reference sequence). Sequencing input: blood. The TCR originated in a man younger than 45 in good health. The chain couples TRBV7-9 to TRBJ2-3; no clear D. In DNA, the CDR3 is TGTGCCAGCAGCTCCTCGCTTAGCACAGATACGCAGTATTTT. This translates into CASSSSLSTDTQYF.